Sequencing of this T cell receptor beta chain was carried out in a study of blood T cell repertoires in COVID-19 (dated by TCRdb to 2020 to 2021). About the study as a whole: The collaborator samples originated in the United States, Italy and Spain and spanned the acute and convalescent phases of COVID-19. The material from the prospective study consisted of cDNA or gDNA derived from T cells, B-cell-depleted T cells, or PBMCs. Deeply sampled blood TCRbeta repertoires from subjects exposed to, actively infected with, or recovered from COVID-19 were included in the dataset. A freely available public database, intended as a resource for researchers studying the immune response to SARS-CoV-2, is where the repertoires were released. The samples were drawn from two sources: the first 160 participants of the ongoing ImmuneRACE study, and 950 to 1,500 subjects contributed by 6 global collaborators. The sample metadata nearly always contained a de-identified subject ID, COVID-19 status, age in years and sex. Where available, HLA class I and class II types were obtained from metadata supplied by the sample provider rather than from assay-based typing.

What the work shows at the level of the full study, not this receptor alone: Clinical and demographic metadata were provided uncurated, with the amount varying by source and participant.

V is clipped by 1 base and J by 2 bases, and the sequence between their germline boundaries is 13 bases long. CDR1 is given as SGHKS and CDR2 as YYEKEE, both from the germline V gene (reference sequence). The CDR3 holds 16 amino acids from the cysteine to the phenylalanine. This entry keeps only the CDR3 DNA: 48 bases, framed from base 1. This clone has a single count. The target of this receptor is not known. No base-level quality is on record; no much larger clone is a single base apart. Each collaborating institution followed its own protocols to collect whole blood in K2EDTA tubes. For TCRbeta analysis, collaborators shipped samples as frozen whole blood, isolated PBMCs, or DNA extracted from either of those sample types. TCRbeta CDR3 regions were amplified from genomic DNA using the immunoSEQ Assay, a bias-controlled multiplex PCR. Processing in the source paper ran as follows. Nucleated cell counts per sample were estimated from amplification of reference gene primers within the assay. To quantify the absolute abundance of each unique TCRbeta CDR3 rearrangement, sequence reads were collapsed and filtered. For each sample, productive Simpson clonality was calculated by taking the square root of Simpson's diversity index across productive rearrangements. In TCRdb, the immuneACCESS table is reduced to in-frame sequences with V and J assigned. These tables do not hold every clone; where another copy was compared, an unresolved V gene accounts for under half, and the others remain unexplained. That table gives V, J and clone size, and the DNA gave D and trimming. For this sample there are under 200,000 clones; around nine tenths appear just once. The ten most abundant clones make up around 0.5% of the sample.

Here the chain combines TRBV5-5 and TRBJ2-1; TRBD2 is a weak D gene call, 6 bases matching. The source material was peripheral blood. This receptor was identified in a middle-aged man with acute or convalescent COVID-19. The CDR3 region has the sequence CASSLIPGGTYNEQFF. The DNA sequence reads TGTGCCAGCAGCTTGATCCCAGGAGGGACCTACAATGAGCAGTTCTTC.